The 16 T cell receptor beta chains listed next were all sequenced from one sample in a study of T cells in Graves' hyperthyroidism and ophthalmopathy. The source material, RNA transcripts, was used to amplify TCR beta CDR3 regions. The TCR CDR3 first-round RT-PCR relied on the HTBI primer set. Via MiXCR, TCRdb re-called the multiplex PCR reads, giving one row per CDR3 protein. The data hold 500,000 to 600,000 distinct CDR3 sequences, with around 46% observed a single time. The specimen was peripheral blood or thyroid tissue (not recorded which). The receptors come from a woman between 18 and 29 years old with Graves' hyperthyroidism.

The chain recombines TRBV2 with TRBJ1-5; 9 nucleotides agree with TRBD1. This CDR3 has 15 residues. The V gene's germline CDR1 is SNHLY and CDR2 FYNNEI. Trimming at V came to 5 bases and at J to 5 bases, leaving 7 bases not matched to a gene. For the CDR3, the DNA is TGTGCCAGCAGTCCCTCCGGGACAGGGCATCAGCCCCAGCATTTT. As protein: CASSPSGTGHQPQHF.

A remark on this clonotype: A much larger clone lies a single base off, so this may be a read error. This chain uses TRBV7-9 with TRBJ2-7; TRBD1 matches 11 bases. The CDR3 consists of 16 residues. The junction had 7 bases not matched to a gene; V was cut back by 2 bases and J by 4 bases. Germline V gives CDR1 SEHNR, CDR2 FQNEAQ (reference sequence). The CDR3 spells CASSLKGQGAWYEQYF. CDR3 bases: TGTGCCAGCAGCTTAAAAGGACAGGGGGCTTGGTACGAGCAGTACTTC.

The V and J genes are TRBV7-2 and TRBJ2-1; a possible D gene is TRBD2 (5 bases). From germline, CDR1 is SGHTA and CDR2 FQGNSA. With 4 bases removed from V and 6 bases from J, the gap between germline ends came to 19 bases. This CDR3 is 16 amino acids long. The CDR3 DNA is TGTGCCAGCAGCTCCCGCCGGGGAGCTAGCACCAATGAGCAGTTCTTC. The encoded protein is CASSSRRGASTNEQFF.

This clonotype occurred a few times. Likely a read error: the CDR3 ends without its conserved phenylalanine or tryptophan. Because the CDR3's place on the DNA is in doubt, the DNA is left out and the CDR3 is given as listed by TCRdb. The chain links TRBV7-9 to TRBJ1-1. 8 amino acids form the CDR3, both terminal residues included. Germline V CDR1 and CDR2: SEHNR, FQNEAQ (reference sequence). The CDR3 loop is CASSLEAS.

The chain links TRBV7-9 to TRBJ2-7; tentatively, D is TRBD2 (6 bases). CDR3 length: 13 amino acids. CDR1 and CDR2 from the germline V gene are SEHNR and FQNEAQ (reference sequence). With 5 bases removed from V and 3 bases from J, the gap between germline ends came to 11 bases. The CDR3 protein is CASSPGGVYEQYF. CDR3 in DNA: TGTGCCAGCAGCCCCGGCGGGGTCTACGAGCAGTACTTC.

This clonotype was recorded many times. J is TRBJ2-7 and V is TRBV10-3; D is unclear. Germline CDR1 reads ENHRY; CDR2 reads SYGVKD. This CDR3 contains 13 residues. V lost 2 bases, J lost 7 bases, and 12 bases lay in between. In nucleotides, the CDR3 is TGTGCCATCAGTGAGGACCCTGGCCTGGAGCAGTACTTC. Encoded protein: CAISEDPGLEQYF.

The chain combines TRBV20-1 with TRBJ1-5; TRBD2 matches 14 bases. The J call is uncertain, as TRBJ2-3 better fits the DNA end. CDR1 is DFQATT, CDR2 SNEGSKA, per germline (reference sequence). CDR3 length: 16 residues. This chain's CDR3 is CSADPGLAGDKGTQYF. CDR3 sequence (DNA): TGCAGTGCTGACCCGGGACTAGCGGGAGATAAGGGCACGCAGTATTTT.

This clonotype was observed many times. The CDR3: CAWTQWGLNTEAFF. DNA of the CDR3: TGTGCCTGGACCCAGTGGGGTCTGAACACTGAAGCTTTCTTT. The chain has TRBV30 and TRBJ1-1; no clear D gene. The V end was cut by 4 bases, the J end by 0 bases, with 12 bases between. Germline loops: CDR1 GTSNPN, CDR2 SVGIG (reference sequence). This CDR3 spans 14 amino acids.

This clonotype was recorded many times. The chain is built from TRBV10-3 and TRBJ1-1; TRBD1 might be the D (5 bases). Trimming removed 0 bases at V and 5 bases at J, with 13 bases between. Looked up from germline, CDR1 is ENHRY and CDR2 is SYGVKD. The length of the CDR3 is 15 residues. CDR3 sequence: CAISESVGTGTEAFF. CDR3 nucleotides: TGTGCCATCAGTGAGTCGGTAGGGACGGGGACTGAAGCTTTCTTT.

The genes are TRBV20-1 and TRBJ2-5, with 7 bases matching TRBD1. The CDR3 length is 15 residues. V shed 6 bases, J shed 1 base, and the junction held 11 bases outside the gene matches. The germline CDR1 and CDR2 sequences are DFQATT and SNEGSKA (reference sequence). The CDR3 loop is CSASRATGAQETQYF. The CDR3 DNA reads TGCAGTGCCAGCAGAGCTACAGGGGCCCAAGAGACCCAGTACTTC.

The chain carries TRBV6-6 and TRBJ2-2; unclear D gene. The germline V gene encodes CDR1 MNHNY and CDR2 SVGAGI (reference sequence). Trimming removed 2 bases from V and 0 bases from J, with 4 bases in between. There are 14 residues in the CDR3. DNA for the CDR3: TGTGCCAGCAGTTACAATCCGAACACCGGGGAGCTGTTTTTT. Its protein product is CASSYNPNTGELFF.

This clonotype was found many times. The chain is built from TRBV29-1 and TRBJ1-1, with D possibly being TRBD1 (6 bases). CDR1 and CDR2 (germline): SQVTM, ANQGSEA. The CDR3 sequence is 15 residues long. V shed 3 bases and J shed 6 bases, with 20 bases lying between them. The CDR3 protein is CSVDRGGQVRAEAFF. The CDR3 nucleotides read TGCAGCGTTGATCGTGGGGGGCAAGTGAGGGCTGAAGCTTTCTTT.

V is TRBV2 and J is TRBJ2-7, with 11 positions matching TRBD2. Unmatched junction bases numbered 12, after V lost 7 bases and J lost 4 bases. Germline CDR1 and CDR2: SNHLY and FYNNEI. The length of the CDR3 is 16 residues. The CDR3 DNA reads as TGTGCCAGCAATCCCTCCGGAGGGACTAGCGGTTACGAGCAGTACTTC. Its protein is CASNPSGGTSGYEQYF.

This chain joins TRBV29-1 and TRBJ1-5; D is undetermined. Germline V gene data show CDR1 as SQVTM and CDR2 as ANQGSEA. Trimming shortened V by 8 bases and J by 1 base, and 15 bases separated the two germline ends. The CDR3 is 14 amino acids. CDR3: CSQASGQSNQPQHF. DNA for the CDR3: TGCAGCCAAGCATCGGGTCAGAGCAATCAGCCCCAGCATTTT.

This clonotype was seen at least ten times. This rearrangement joins TRBV7-2 to TRBJ1-2; TRBD1 agrees at 9 bases. Per germline, CDR1 SGHTA and CDR2 FQGNSA. This CDR3 contains 15 residues. With 4 bases clipped from V and 6 bases from J, the junction kept 9 bases outside the gene matches. CDR3 nucleotides: TGTGCCAGCAGCTCAATACCGGGACAGGGAGATGGCTACACCTTC. Protein sequence: CASSSIPGQGDGYTF. Combining the CDR3 with reference TRBV7-2 and TRBJ1-2 gives the whole variable domain GAGVSQSPSNKVTEKGKDVELRCDPISGHTALYWYRQSLGQGLEFLIYFQGNSAPDKSGLPSDRFSAERTGGSVSTLTIQRTQQEDSAVYLCASSSIPGQGDGYTFGSGTRLTVV.

This clonotype is a singleton in its sample. This chain uses TRBV20-1 with TRBJ1-1, with D perhaps TRBD1 (6 bases). The germline V gene encodes CDR1 DFQATT and CDR2 SNEGSKA (reference sequence). The CDR3 contains 18 residues. Trimming pared 0 bases from V and 0 bases from J, leaving 20 bases between. The CDR3 DNA follows: TGCAGTGCTAGAGATCTAAACGGGAGGGGGACTATGAACACTGAAGCTTTCTTT. The encoded protein is CSARDLNGRGTMNTEAFF.